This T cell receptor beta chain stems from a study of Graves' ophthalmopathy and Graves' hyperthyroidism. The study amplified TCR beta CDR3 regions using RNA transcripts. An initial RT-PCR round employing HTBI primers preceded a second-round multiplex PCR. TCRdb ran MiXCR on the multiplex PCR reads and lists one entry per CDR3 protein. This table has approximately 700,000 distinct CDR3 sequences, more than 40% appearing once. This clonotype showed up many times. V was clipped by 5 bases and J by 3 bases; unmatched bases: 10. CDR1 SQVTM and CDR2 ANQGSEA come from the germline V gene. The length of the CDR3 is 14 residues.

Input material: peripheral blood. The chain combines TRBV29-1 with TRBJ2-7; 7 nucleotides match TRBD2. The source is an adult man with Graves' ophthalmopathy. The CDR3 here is CSVIPGLRIYEQYF. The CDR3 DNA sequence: TGCAGCGTTATTCCGGGACTACGAATCTACGAGCAGTACTTC.